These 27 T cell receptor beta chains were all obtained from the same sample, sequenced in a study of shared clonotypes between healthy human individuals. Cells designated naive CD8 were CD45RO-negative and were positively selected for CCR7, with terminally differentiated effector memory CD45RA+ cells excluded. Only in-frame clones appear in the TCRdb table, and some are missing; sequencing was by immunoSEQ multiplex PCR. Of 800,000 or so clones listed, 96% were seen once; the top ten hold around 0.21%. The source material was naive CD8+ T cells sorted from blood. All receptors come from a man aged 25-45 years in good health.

Here the CDR3 reads CAWRRGYGYTF. CDR3 DNA sequence: TGTGCCTGGAGGAGGGGCTATGGCTACACCTTC. The chain is built from TRBV30 and TRBJ1-2, with D perhaps TRBD1 (5 bases). Germline V CDR1 and CDR2: GTSNPN, SVGIG (reference sequence). The CDR3 length is 11 residues. Trimming left V 3 bases short and J 4 bases short, with 6 bases between.

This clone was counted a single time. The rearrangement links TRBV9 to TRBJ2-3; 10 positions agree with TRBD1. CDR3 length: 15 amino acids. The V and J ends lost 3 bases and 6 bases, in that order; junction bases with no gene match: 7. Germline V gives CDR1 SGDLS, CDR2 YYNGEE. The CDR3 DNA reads TGTGCCAGCAGCGAGGACAGGGGGGCTGGGGATACGCAGTATTTT. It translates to CASSEDRGAGDTQYF.

The CDR3 reads CASSRLAGYNEQFF. CDR3 sequence (DNA): TGTGCCAGCAGCCGCCTAGCGGGGTACAATGAGCAGTTCTTC. The rearrangement uses TRBV7-9 and TRBJ2-1, with TRBD2 matching over 9 bases. The V gene end was trimmed by 5 bases and the J gene end by 4 bases; junction bases not matched to a gene: 3. Germline assignment: CDR1 SEHNR and CDR2 FQNEAQ (reference sequence). The CDR3 covers 14 residues.

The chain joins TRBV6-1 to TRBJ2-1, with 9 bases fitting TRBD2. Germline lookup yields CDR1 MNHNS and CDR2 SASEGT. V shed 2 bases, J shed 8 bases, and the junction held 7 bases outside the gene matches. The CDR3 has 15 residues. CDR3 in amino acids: CASSEIAGVGDEQFF. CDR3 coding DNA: TGTGCCAGCAGTGAAATAGCGGGAGTAGGGGATGAGCAGTTCTTC.

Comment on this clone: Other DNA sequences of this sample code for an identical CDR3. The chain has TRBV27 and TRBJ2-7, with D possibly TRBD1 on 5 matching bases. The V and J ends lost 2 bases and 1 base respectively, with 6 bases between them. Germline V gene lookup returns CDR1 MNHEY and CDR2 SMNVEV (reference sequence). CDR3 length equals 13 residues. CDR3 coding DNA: TGTGCCAGCAGTTTAAAGGGGTCCTACGAGCAGTACTTC. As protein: CASSLKGSYEQYF.

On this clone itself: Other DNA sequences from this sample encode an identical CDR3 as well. The CDR3 region has the DNA TGTGCCAGCAGCTTACCAAGCGGGAGCTCCTACGAGCAGTACTTC. Encoded protein: CASSLPSGSSYEQYF. This chain connects TRBV5-4 to TRBJ2-7; 8 nucleotides agree with TRBD2. The junction had 4 bases not matched to a gene; V was cut back by 2 bases and J by 0 bases. The CDR3 is 15 amino acids. Germline V lookup: CDR1 SGHNT, CDR2 YYREEE (reference sequence).

The CDR3 bases are TGTGCCAGCTCACCCGGGTTAAGTCCGGCCGAAGCTTTCTTT. It translates to CASSPGLSPAEAFF. The V and J genes are TRBV18 and TRBJ1-1; no clear D. Between the trimmed V and J ends, which lost 3 bases and 8 bases, there was a span of 16 bases. This CDR3 is built from 14 residues. Germline CDR1 KGHSH, CDR2 LQKENI.

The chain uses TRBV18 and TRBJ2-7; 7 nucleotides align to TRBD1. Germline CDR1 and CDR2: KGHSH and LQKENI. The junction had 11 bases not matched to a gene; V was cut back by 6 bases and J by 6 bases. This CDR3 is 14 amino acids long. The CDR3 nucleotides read TGTGCCAGCTCCTTGACCAGGGGGATAGGCGAGCAGTACTTC. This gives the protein CASSLTRGIGEQYF.

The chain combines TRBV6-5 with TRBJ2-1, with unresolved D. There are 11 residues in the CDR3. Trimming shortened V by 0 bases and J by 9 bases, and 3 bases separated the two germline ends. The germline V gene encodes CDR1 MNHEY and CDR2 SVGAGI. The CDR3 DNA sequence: TGTGCCAGCAGTTACTCCGGTGAGCAGTTCTTC. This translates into CASSYSGEQFF.

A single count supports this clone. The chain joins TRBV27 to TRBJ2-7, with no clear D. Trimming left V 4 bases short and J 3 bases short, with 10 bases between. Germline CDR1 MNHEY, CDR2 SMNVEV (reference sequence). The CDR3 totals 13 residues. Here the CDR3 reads CASSSTVGYEQYF. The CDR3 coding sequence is TGTGCCAGCAGTTCTACGGTGGGCTACGAGCAGTACTTC.

The CDR3, as DNA: TGTGCCAGCAGCGTAGATTCGCTGGGCTCCTACAATGAGCAGTTCTTC. Amino acids: CASSVDSLGSYNEQFF. The chain couples TRBV9 to TRBJ2-1; D unclear. V lost 0 bases to trimming and J lost 0 bases, with 10 bases between them. Per the germline V gene, CDR1 is SGDLS and CDR2 is YYNGEE. The CDR3 runs 16 residues.

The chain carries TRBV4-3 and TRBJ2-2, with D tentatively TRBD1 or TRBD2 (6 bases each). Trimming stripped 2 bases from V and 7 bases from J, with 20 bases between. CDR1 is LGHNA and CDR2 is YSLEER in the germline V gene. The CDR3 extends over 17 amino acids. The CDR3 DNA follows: TGCGCCAGCAGCCAATCCCTTGGAGGGGGGTCGGTCGGGGAGCTGTTTTTT. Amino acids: CASSQSLGGGSVGELFF.

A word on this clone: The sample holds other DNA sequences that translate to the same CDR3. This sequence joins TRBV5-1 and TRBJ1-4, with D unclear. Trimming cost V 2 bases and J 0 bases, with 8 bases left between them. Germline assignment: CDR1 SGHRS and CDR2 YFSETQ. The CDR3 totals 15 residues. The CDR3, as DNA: TGCGCCAGCAGCTTAGAAGCTGCAACTAATGAAAAACTGTTTTTT. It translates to CASSLEAATNEKLFF. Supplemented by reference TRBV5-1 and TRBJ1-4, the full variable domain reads KAGVTQTPRYLIKTRGQQVTLSCSPISGHRSVSWYQQTPGQGLQFLFEYFSETQRNKGNFPGRFSGRQFSNSRSEMNVSTLELGDSALYLCASSLEAATNEKLFFGSGTQLSVL.

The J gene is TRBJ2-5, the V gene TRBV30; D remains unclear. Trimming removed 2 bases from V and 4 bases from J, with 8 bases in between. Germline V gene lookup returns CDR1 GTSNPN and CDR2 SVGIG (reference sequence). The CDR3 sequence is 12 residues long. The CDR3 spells CAWSWGGETQYF. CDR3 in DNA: TGTGCCTGGAGTTGGGGTGGAGAGACCCAGTACTTC.

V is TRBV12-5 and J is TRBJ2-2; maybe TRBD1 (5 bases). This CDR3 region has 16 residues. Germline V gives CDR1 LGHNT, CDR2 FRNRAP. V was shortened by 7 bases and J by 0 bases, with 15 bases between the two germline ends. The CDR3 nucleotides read TGTGCTAGTGCCCCCACCCTGACAGCGAACACCGGGGAGCTGTTTTTT. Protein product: CASAPTLTANTGELFF.

CDR3 amino acids: CASSQGGGHNEQFF. As DNA, the CDR3 is TGTGCCAGCAGCCAAGGTGGGGGACACAATGAGCAGTTCTTC. The V gene is TRBV14, the J gene TRBJ2-1, with D perhaps TRBD1 or TRBD2 (5 bases each). Germline V CDR1 and CDR2: SGHDN, FVKESK. The V gene lost 1 base and the J gene lost 5 bases, with 9 bases spanning the gap. This CDR3 region has 14 residues.

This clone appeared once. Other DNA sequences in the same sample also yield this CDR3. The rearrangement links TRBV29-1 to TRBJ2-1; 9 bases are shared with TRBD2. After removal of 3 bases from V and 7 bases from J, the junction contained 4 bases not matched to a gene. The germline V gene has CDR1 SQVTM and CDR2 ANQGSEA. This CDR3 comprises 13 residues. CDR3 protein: CSVESSGSNEQFF. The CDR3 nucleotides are TGCAGCGTTGAGAGTAGCGGGAGTAATGAGCAGTTCTTC.

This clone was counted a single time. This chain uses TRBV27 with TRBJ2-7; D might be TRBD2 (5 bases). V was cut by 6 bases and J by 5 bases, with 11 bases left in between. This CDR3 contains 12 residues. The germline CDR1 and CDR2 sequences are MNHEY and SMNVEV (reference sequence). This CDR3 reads CASSGVVNEQYF. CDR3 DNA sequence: TGTGCCAGCAGCGGGGTAGTAAACGAGCAGTACTTC.

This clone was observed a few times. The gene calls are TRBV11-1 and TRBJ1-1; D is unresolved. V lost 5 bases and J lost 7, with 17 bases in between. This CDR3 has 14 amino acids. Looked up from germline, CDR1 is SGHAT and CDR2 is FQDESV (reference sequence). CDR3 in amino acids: CASSPVGRGGEAFF. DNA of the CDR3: TGTGCCAGCAGCCCAGTTGGACGGGGAGGTGAAGCTTTCTTT.

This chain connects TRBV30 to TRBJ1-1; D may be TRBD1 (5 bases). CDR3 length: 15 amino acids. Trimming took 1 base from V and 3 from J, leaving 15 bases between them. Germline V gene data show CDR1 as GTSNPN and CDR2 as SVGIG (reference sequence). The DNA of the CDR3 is TGTGCCTGGAGTGGGGACCTCCGAGAAGACACTGAAGCTTTCTTT. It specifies CAWSGDLREDTEAFF.

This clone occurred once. The CDR3 loop reads CASSERRADTQYF. Here the CDR3 DNA reads TGTGCCAGCAGTGAGAGAAGGGCAGATACGCAGTATTTT. The chain is built from TRBV25-1 and TRBJ2-3, with D unclear. Germline V gene data show CDR1 as MGHDK and CDR2 as SYGVNS. Trimming shortened V by 3 bases and J by 4 bases, and 8 bases separated the two germline ends. The CDR3 totals 13 residues.

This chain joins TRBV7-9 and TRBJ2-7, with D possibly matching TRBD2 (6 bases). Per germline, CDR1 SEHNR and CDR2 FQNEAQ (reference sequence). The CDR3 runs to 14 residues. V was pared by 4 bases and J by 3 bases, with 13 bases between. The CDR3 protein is CASSSPGRIYEQYF. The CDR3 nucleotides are TGTGCCAGCAGCTCTCCCGGGAGAATCTACGAGCAGTACTTC.

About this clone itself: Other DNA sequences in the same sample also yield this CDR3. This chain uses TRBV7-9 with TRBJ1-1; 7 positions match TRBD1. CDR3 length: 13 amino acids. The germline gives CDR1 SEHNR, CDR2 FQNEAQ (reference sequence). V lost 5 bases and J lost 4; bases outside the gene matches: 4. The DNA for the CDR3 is TGTGCCAGCAGCAGGGGGCGGGTCACTGAAGCTTTCTTT. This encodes CASSRGRVTEAFF.

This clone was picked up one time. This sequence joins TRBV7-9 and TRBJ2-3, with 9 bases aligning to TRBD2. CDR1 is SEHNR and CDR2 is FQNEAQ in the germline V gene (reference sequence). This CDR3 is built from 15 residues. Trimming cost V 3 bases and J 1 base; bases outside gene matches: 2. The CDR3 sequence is CASSFQREGTDTQYF. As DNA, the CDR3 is TGTGCCAGCAGCTTTCAGCGGGAGGGCACAGATACGCAGTATTTT. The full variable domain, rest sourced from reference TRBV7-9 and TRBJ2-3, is DTGVSQNPRHKITKRGQNVTFRCDPISEHNRLYWYRQTLGQGPEFLTYFQNEAQLEKSRLLSDRFSAERPKGSFSTLEIQRTEQGDSAMYLCASSFQREGTDTQYFGPGTRLTVL.

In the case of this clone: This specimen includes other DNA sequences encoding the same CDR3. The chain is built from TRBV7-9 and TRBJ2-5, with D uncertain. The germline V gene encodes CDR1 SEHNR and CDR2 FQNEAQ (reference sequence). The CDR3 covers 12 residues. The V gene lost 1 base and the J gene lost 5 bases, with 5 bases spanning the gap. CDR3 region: CASSLGSETQYF. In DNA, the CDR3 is TGTGCCAGCAGCTTAGGCTCCGAGACCCAGTACTTC.

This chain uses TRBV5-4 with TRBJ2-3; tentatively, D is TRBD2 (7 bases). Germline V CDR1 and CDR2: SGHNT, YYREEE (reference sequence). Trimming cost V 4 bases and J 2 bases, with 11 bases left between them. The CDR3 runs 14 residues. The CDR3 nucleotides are TGTGCCAGCAGCCAGCGGGACAACACAGATACGCAGTATTTT. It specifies CASSQRDNTDTQYF. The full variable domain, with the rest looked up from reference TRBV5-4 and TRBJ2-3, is ETGVTQSPTHLIKTRGQQVTLRCSSQSGHNTVSWYQQALGQGPQFIFQYYREEENGRGNFPPRFSGLQFPNYSSELNVNALELDDSALYLCASSQRDNTDTQYFGPGTRLTVL.

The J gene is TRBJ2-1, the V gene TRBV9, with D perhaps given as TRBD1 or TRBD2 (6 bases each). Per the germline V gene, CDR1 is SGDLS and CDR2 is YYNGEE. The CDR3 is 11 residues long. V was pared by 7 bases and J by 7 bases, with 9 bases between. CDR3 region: CASGGGNEQFF. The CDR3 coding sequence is TGTGCCAGCGGAGGGGGAAATGAGCAGTTCTTC.